This entry lists 20 T cell receptor beta chains sequenced from one sample in a study of spatial heterogeneity in lung cancer. Study-level findings and limits: The number of expanded tumor alpha and beta chains correlated with mutation number.

Time point reported: sample taken at primary tumor resection. No cognate antigen is known for these TCRs. In TCRdb, the 5' RACE reads were re-called with MiXCR into one record per CDR3 protein. Found here are about 100,000 distinct CDR3 sequences, 4% to 4.5% of them singletons; the top ten hold 21%. The material sequenced was lung tumor tissue, taken at surgery. All receptors derive from a male donor with early-stage non-small cell lung cancer.

There are many counts of this clonotype. The chain's CDR3 is CASSQWDRGPTEAFF. The CDR3 nucleotides read TGCGCCAGCAGCCAATGGGACAGGGGGCCCACTGAAGCTTTCTTT. The chain employs TRBV4-1 and TRBJ1-1; 12 positions match TRBD1. Germline lookup yields CDR1 MGHRA and CDR2 YSYEKL. V lost 2 bases, J lost 4 bases, and 2 bases stayed unmatched. The length of the CDR3 is 15 residues.

This clonotype was recorded at least ten times. The chain couples TRBV6-5 to TRBJ2-7; TRBD2 agrees at 7 bases. Germline V lookup: CDR1 MNHEY, CDR2 SVGAGI. This CDR3 has 14 residues. The ends lost 4 bases at V and 0 bases at J; junction bases unmatched: 3. CDR3 sequence: CASSFGGDSYEQYF. The CDR3 region has the DNA TGTGCCAGCAGTTTTGGGGGGGACTCCTACGAGCAGTACTTC.

V usage is TRBV6-5 and J usage is TRBJ2-7; possibly TRBD2 for D (5 bases). Germline V lookup: CDR1 MNHEY, CDR2 SVGAGI. CDR3 length: 15 residues. Trimming took 4 bases from V and 2 from J, leaving 15 bases between them. Written as DNA, the CDR3 is TGTGCCAGCAGTTCCCGTTCCCAAGCGGCCTACGAGCAGTACTTC. The encoded protein is CASSSRSQAAYEQYF.

This clonotype was seen many times. The chain is built from TRBV20-1 and TRBJ1-1, with TRBD1 matching 8 bases. This CDR3 is 14 amino acids long. V gave up 1 base and J gave up 4 bases; unmatched junction bases: 5. Germline CDR1 and CDR2: DFQATT and SNEGSKA (reference sequence). CDR3: CSARVPTGGTEAFF. DNA of the CDR3: TGCAGTGCTAGAGTACCAACAGGGGGCACTGAAGCTTTCTTT.

This clonotype has ten or more counts. This rearrangement joins TRBV20-1 to TRBJ2-7; tentatively, D is TRBD1 (6 bases). The CDR3 runs to 14 residues. CDR1 is DFQATT, CDR2 SNEGSKA, per germline (reference sequence). Trimming took off 3 bases at V and 9 bases at J, with 21 bases between the two ends. The CDR3 sequence is CSASPQEQGPSQYF. The CDR3 bases are TGCAGTGCTAGCCCCCAAGAACAGGGCCCGTCGCAGTACTTC.

This clonotype has a count of ten or more. V usage is TRBV5-4 and J usage is TRBJ2-1; a possible D gene is TRBD2 (6 bases). This CDR3 contains 15 residues. The V gene's germline CDR1 is SGHNT and CDR2 YYREEE (reference sequence). Trimming removed 8 bases from V and 3 bases from J, with 18 bases in between. The CDR3: CASRPGGPDYNEQFF. The CDR3 DNA follows: TGTGCCAGTCGACCAGGAGGGCCTGACTACAATGAGCAGTTCTTC.

In this sample, this clonotype turned up a few times. The V gene is TRBV6-6, the J gene TRBJ1-1; TRBD1 agrees at 10 bases. V trimming: 7 bases; J trimming: 4 bases; junction bases outside the gene matches: 12. The CDR3 is 16 residues long. Germline-derived CDR1 and CDR2 are MNHNY and SVGAGI (reference sequence). The DNA of the CDR3 is TGTGCCAGCACCGCAGGGGACAGGGGCCCAAGCACTGAAGCTTTCTTT. The encoded protein is CASTAGDRGPSTEAFF.

In its sample, this clonotype was seen many times. This sequence joins TRBV19 and TRBJ1-5, with a possible D match to TRBD1 (5 bases). The V end lost 4 bases, the J end lost 5 bases, and 15 bases lay between the germline ends. The CDR3 spans 15 residues. Germline V gene sequence: CDR1 LNHDA, CDR2 SQIVND (reference sequence). CDR3 DNA sequence: TGTGCCAGTAGTAGCAAGGGGCGCGACGATCAGCCCCAGCATTTT. It codes for CASSSKGRDDQPQHF.

This chain connects TRBV9 to TRBJ2-7; 9 bases are shared with TRBD2. The CDR3 consists of 15 residues. After removal of 3 bases from V and 3 bases from J, the junction contained 7 bases not matched to a gene. Per the germline V gene, CDR1 is SGDLS and CDR2 is YYNGEE. CDR3 in amino acids: CASSAQAGGYYEQYF. The CDR3 DNA follows: TGTGCCAGCAGCGCCCAAGCGGGAGGCTACTACGAGCAGTACTTC.

In this sample, this clonotype turned up many times. The V call is TRBV10-3, the J call TRBJ2-1, with no clear D. This CDR3 comprises 12 residues. CDR1 and CDR2 (germline): ENHRY, SYGVKD. Deletions cut 0 bases from V and 13 bases from J, with 10 bases between. The CDR3 protein is CAISESRSHQFF. The CDR3 DNA follows: TGTGCCATCAGTGAGTCTCGATCCCACCAGTTCTTC.

This clonotype appeared once. Given a much more abundant clone one base away, this may be a read error. CDR3 sequence: CAISAGVYTVTQYF. The CDR3 DNA follows: TGTGCCATCTCGGCGGGAGTTTACACAGTTACGCAGTATTTT. V usage is TRBV7-9 and J usage is TRBJ2-3; TRBD2 matches at 7 bases. Germline V gives CDR1 SEHNR, CDR2 FQNEAQ (reference sequence). The CDR3 is 14 amino acids.

This clonotype was seen a few times. The chain has TRBV10-3 and TRBJ2-4; D is perhaps TRBD2 (6 bases). This CDR3 has 16 amino acids. V lost 0 bases and J lost 0, with 9 bases in between. Per the germline V gene, CDR1 is ENHRY and CDR2 is SYGVKD. CDR3 sequence reads: CAISESAGLAKNIQYF. As DNA, the CDR3 is TGTGCCATCAGTGAGTCTGCGGGGCTAGCCAAAAACATTCAGTACTTC.

At least ten counts were recorded for this clonotype. The chain is built from TRBV28 and TRBJ2-5; TRBD1 matches at 9 bases. V shed 5 bases, J shed 5 bases, and the junction held 15 bases outside the gene matches. Germline V lookup: CDR1 MDHEN, CDR2 SYDVKM. The length of the CDR3 is 17 residues. This CDR3 is CASSPTTGTGLGETQYF. CDR3 nucleotide sequence: TGTGCCAGCAGTCCTACTACCGGGACAGGGCTTGGTGAGACCCAGTACTTC.

In this sample, this clonotype turned up many times. CDR3 sequence (DNA): TGTGCCAGCAGTTACCCACAGACCGCGAACACCGGGGAGCTGTTTTTT. Translating it yields CASSYPQTANTGELFF. V is TRBV6-5 and J is TRBJ2-2; the D is unclear. This CDR3 spans 16 amino acids. V was shortened by 2 bases and J by 0 bases, with 10 bases between the two germline ends. CDR1 MNHEY and CDR2 SVGAGI come from the germline V gene.

As concerns this clonotype: This may be a read error: a much more frequent sequence differs by one nucleotide. The rearrangement uses TRBV7-9 and TRBJ2-7; D is ambiguous. The CDR3 is made up of 13 amino acids. CDR1 is SEHNR and CDR2 is FQNEAQ in the germline V gene (reference sequence). The germline V and J ends were trimmed by 6 bases and 0 bases, with 9 bases remaining between them. CDR3 sequence reads: CASSPAISYEQYF. The CDR3 coding sequence is TGTGCCAGCAGTCCTGCAATCTCCTACGAGCAGTACTTC.

Notes on this clonotype: It may be a read error: a sequence one base away is much more abundant. The chain joins TRBV2 to TRBJ1-1, with 9 bases lining up with TRBD1. Germline V gene sequence: CDR1 SNHLY, CDR2 FYNNEI. The V gene end was trimmed by 7 bases and the J gene end by 4 bases; junction bases not matched to a gene: 1. The CDR3 loop spans 12 amino acids. This chain's CDR3 is CASMTGGTEAFF. The DNA of the CDR3 is TGTGCCAGCATGACAGGGGGCACTGAAGCTTTCTTT.

This clonotype came up many times. J is TRBJ1-2 and V is TRBV28, with D perhaps TRBD1 (5 bases). The CDR3 is 12 amino acids. V lost 3 bases, J lost 8 bases, and 10 bases lay in between. Germline V CDR1 and CDR2: MDHEN, SYDVKM. Here the CDR3 reads CASSFGGTGYTF. The CDR3 DNA sequence: TGTGCCAGCAGTTTCGGGGGAACCGGCTACACCTTC.

This clonotype came up a few times. This chain links TRBV29-1 with TRBJ1-4, with 8 nucleotides matching TRBD1. The V gene end was trimmed by 6 bases and the J gene end by 6 bases; junction bases not matched to a gene: 6. Germline CDR1 reads SQVTM; CDR2 reads ANQGSEA. This CDR3 comprises 13 residues. DNA for the CDR3: TGCAGCGTGCACCAGGGGGCGGATGAAAAACTGTTTTTT. Its translation: CSVHQGADEKLFF.

This clonotype has ten or more counts. The gene calls are TRBV5-6 and TRBJ2-7; tentative D call: TRBD2 (5 bases). The V gene's germline CDR1 is SGHDT and CDR2 YYEEEE. Trimming took 3 bases from V and 2 from J, leaving 12 bases between them. The CDR3 has 14 amino acids. DNA of the CDR3: TGTGCCAGCAGCTCGGTTCGAGGGACCTACGAGCAGTACTTC. It yields the protein CASSSVRGTYEQYF.

This clonotype was counted many times. The V and J genes are TRBV4-2 and TRBJ2-7, with 7 bases identical to TRBD1. This CDR3 region has 16 residues. J was trimmed by 2 bases and V by 3 bases; bases with no gene match: 10. Germline CDR1 and CDR2: LGHNA and YNFKEQ. The CDR3 bases are TGTGCCAGCAGCCAGGACCGGGACAGCTTTACCTACGAGCAGTACTTC. Its protein is CASSQDRDSFTYEQYF.